The rows below give T cell receptor beta chains drawn from one sample of a study of neoadjuvant anti-PD-1 for oral cavity cancer. The assay was immunoSEQ multiplex PCR, and TCRdb's table has in-frame clones only and misses some. The sample has tens of thousands of clones; roughly 81% are singletons. The source material was PBMCs, sampled after nivolumab (anti-PD-1) treatment. These receptors were obtained from a person between 40 and 79 years old with oral cavity squamous cell carcinoma. CDR3s include the opening cysteine and the closing phenylalanine or tryptophan. Clone size is shown for a subset of rows, as once, few, many or a class of expanded clone.

cdr3_length | clone_size | v_call | cdr3_aa
15 | NA | TRBV2 | CASSDGGQGGYEQYF
13 | NA | TRBV30 | CAWSTPLLKSQYF
14 | once | TRBV6-5 | CASARGGVNQPQHF
12 | NA | TRBV9 | CASSVGTNEQFF
12 | NA | TRBV28 | CASTGGLETQYF
13 | NA | TRBV29-1 | CSVAPQASYEQYF
15 | few | TRBV6-4 | CASSDRTGGNNEQFF
14 | NA | TRBV10-3 | CAISDPDRTYEQYF
15 | NA | TRBV2 | CASSELRDRGREQYF
14 | NA | TRBV5-1 | CASQELGSGNTIYF
15 | NA | TRBV12-2 | CASRLASLAKNIQYF
12 | NA | TRBV2 | CASSETRTEAFF
14 | NA | TRBV11-1 | CASSLQGAWTEAFF
15 | NA | TRBV11-2 | CASSLADGSQETQYF
16 | NA | TRBV6-5 | CASSYSLWDSSYEQYF
14 | NA | TRBV9 | CASSVGDYTDTQYF
16 | once | TRBV7-8 | CASSLPGRGAQETQYF